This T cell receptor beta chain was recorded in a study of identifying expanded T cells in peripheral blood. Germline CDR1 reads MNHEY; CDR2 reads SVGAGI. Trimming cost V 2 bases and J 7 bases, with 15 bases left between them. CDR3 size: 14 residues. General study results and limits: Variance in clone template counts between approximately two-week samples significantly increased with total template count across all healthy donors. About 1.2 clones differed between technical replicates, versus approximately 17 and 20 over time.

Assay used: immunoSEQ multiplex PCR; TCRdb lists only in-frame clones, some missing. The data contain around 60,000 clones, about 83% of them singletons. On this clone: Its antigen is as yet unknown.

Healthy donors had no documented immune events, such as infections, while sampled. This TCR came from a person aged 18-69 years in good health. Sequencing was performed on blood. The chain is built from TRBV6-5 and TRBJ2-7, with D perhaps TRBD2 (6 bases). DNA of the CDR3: TGTGCCAGCAGTTACGGTGCTTTGGGGGGTGAGCAGTACTTC. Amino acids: CASSYGALGGEQYF.